This T cell receptor (beta chain) was captured in a study of cytomegalovirus exposure and HLA in healthy donors. Comments on this clone: Its antigen is unknown.

Whole-study findings and limits: While the bulk of TCR sequences proved rare, some public TCRs turned up in many donors. When analyzed later, the rates of TCR association showed variation by HLA locus, with DRB1 the most and HLA-C the fewest. Evidence from a later analysis indicated that most CMV-associated TCR beta chains looked HLA-restricted.

The length of the CDR3 is 15 residues. Germline loops: CDR1 SGHRS, CDR2 YFSETQ. V dropped 4 bases and J dropped 4; count of bases not matched to a gene: 9. As for the donors, each was a healthy bone marrow donor. The study ran its PCR with 60 Vbeta and 13 Jbeta primers. Method: immunoSEQ multiplex PCR; TCRdb's copy keeps in-frame clones and lacks some. This sample carries approximately 120,000 clones, about 80% of them seen once, and the ten largest clones take about 8%. This receptor was identified in a woman aged 45-59 years in good health and CMV-seropositive. The gene calls are TRBV5-1 and TRBJ2-7, with TRBD1 identical over 9 bases. Sequences were obtained from PBMCs. The CDR3 loop reads CASSRSQGAKYEQYF. DNA for the CDR3: TGCGCCAGCAGCAGATCACAGGGGGCGAAGTACGAGCAGTACTTC. Combining the CDR3 with reference TRBV5-1 and TRBJ2-7 gives the whole variable domain KAGVTQTPRYLIKTRGQQVTLSCSPISGHRSVSWYQQTPGQGLQFLFEYFSETQRNKGNFPGRFSGRQFSNSRSEMNVSTLELGDSALYLCASSRSQGAKYEQYFGPGTRLTVT.